This TCR beta chain was captured in a study of T-cell memory formation after mild COVID-19. TCRdb passed the 5' RACE reads through MiXCR, listing each CDR3 protein once. Of 200,000 or so distinct CDR3 sequences in the sample, 9% to 10% were seen once. The V end was cut by 5 bases, the J end by 8 bases, with 9 bases between. CDR3 length: 11 amino acids. Germline V gene sequence: CDR1 DFQATT, CDR2 SNEGSKA (reference sequence). This clonotype was seen only a few times. Sequencing was performed on PBMCs or a T cell subset sorted from them (not recorded which). This sequence joins TRBV20-1 and TRBJ1-4; D is unresolved. This sequence was found in a man aged 18 to 30 who had mild COVID-19 (a few samples of this study predate the infection). Cell type and time point are not known. The CDR3 sequence: CSAWVWEKLFF. The CDR3 nucleotides read TGCAGTGCTTGGGTTTGGGAAAAACTGTTTTTT.